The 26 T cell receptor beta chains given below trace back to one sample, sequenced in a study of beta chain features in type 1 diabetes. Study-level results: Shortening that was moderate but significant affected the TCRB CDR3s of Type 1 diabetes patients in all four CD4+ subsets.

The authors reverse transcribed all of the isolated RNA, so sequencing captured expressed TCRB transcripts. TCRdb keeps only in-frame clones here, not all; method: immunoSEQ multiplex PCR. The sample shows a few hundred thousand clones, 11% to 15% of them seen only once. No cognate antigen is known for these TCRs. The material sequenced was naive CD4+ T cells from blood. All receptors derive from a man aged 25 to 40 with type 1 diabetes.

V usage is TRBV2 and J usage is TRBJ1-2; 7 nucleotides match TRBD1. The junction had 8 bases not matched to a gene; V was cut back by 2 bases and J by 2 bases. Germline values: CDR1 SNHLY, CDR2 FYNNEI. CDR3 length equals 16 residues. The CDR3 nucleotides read TGTGCCAGCAGTGAACAGGGACAGCCCAAAAACTATGGCTACACCTTC. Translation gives CASSEQGQPKNYGYTF.

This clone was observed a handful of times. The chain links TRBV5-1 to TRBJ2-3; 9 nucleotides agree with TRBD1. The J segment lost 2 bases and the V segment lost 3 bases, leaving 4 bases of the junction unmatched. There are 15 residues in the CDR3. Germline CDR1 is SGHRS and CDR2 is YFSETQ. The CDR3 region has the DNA TGCGCCAGCAGCTCGGGACAGGGTTTCACAGATACGCAGTATTTT. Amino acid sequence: CASSSGQGFTDTQYF.

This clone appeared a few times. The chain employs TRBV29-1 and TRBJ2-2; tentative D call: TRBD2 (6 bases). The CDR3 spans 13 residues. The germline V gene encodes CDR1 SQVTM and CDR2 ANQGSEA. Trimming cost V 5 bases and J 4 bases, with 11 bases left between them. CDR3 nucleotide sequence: TGCAGCGTTTGGCGGGGTAGCACCGGGGAGCTGTTTTTT. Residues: CSVWRGSTGELFF.

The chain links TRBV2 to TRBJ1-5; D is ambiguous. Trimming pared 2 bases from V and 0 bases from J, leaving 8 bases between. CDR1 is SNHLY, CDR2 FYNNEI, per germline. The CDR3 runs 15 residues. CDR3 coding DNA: TGTGCCAGCAGTGAACCGGGATTTAGCAATCAGCCCCAGCATTTT. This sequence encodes CASSEPGFSNQPQHF.

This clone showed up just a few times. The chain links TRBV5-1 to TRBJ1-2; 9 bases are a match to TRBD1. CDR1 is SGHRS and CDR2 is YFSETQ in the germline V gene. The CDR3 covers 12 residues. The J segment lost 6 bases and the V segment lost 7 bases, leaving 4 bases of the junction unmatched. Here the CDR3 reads CASRDRDHGYTF. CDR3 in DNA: TGCGCCAGCCGGGACAGGGATCATGGCTACACCTTC.

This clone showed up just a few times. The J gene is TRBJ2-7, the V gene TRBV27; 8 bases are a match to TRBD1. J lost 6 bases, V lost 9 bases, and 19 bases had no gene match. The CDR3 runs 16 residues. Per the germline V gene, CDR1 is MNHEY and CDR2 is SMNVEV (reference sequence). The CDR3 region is CARTMTFGRGPVEQYF. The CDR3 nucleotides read TGTGCCAGGACTATGACATTTGGCAGGGGGCCCGTCGAGCAGTACTTC.

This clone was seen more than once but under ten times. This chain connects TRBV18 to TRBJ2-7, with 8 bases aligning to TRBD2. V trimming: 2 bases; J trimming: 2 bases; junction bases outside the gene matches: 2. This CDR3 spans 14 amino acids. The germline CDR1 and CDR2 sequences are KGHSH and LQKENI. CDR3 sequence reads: CASSPLGLAYEQYF. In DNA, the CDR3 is TGTGCCAGCTCACCATTGGGACTAGCCTACGAGCAGTACTTC.

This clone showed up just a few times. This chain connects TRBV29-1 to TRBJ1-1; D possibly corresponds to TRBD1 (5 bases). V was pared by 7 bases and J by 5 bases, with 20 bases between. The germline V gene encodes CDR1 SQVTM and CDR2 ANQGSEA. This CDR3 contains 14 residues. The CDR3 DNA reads TGCAGCGCTGGGGCAGGCCCCCGAGGAACTGAAGCTTTCTTT. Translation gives CSAGAGPRGTEAFF.

CDR3 nucleotide sequence: TGTGCCAGCTCACCACCATCGGACAGCTTAGCCAAAAACATTCAGTACTTC. This codes for CASSPPSDSLAKNIQYF. V and J are TRBV18 and TRBJ2-4; weak D call: TRBD1 (6 bases). The CDR3 consists of 17 residues. The V gene's germline CDR1 is KGHSH and CDR2 LQKENI. Trimming removed 0 bases from V and 0 bases from J, with 12 bases in between.

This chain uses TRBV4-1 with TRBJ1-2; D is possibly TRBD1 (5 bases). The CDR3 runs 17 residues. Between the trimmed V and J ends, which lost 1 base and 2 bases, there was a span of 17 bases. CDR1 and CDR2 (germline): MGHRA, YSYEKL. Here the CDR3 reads CASSQAYRDSGNYGYTF. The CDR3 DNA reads TGCGCCAGCAGCCAAGCGTACCGGGACTCCGGGAACTATGGCTACACCTTC.

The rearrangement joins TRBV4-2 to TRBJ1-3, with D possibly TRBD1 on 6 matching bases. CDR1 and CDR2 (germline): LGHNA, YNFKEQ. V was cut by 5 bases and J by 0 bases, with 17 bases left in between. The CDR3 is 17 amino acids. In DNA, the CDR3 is TGTGCCAGCAGCAGATCTCCCGGACAGCGCTCTGGAAACACCATATATTTT. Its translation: CASSRSPGQRSGNTIYF.

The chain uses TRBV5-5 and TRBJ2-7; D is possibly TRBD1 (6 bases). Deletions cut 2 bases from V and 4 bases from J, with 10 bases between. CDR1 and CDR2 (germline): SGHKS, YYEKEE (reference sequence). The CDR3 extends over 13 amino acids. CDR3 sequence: CASSFGQWYEQYF. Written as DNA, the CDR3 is TGTGCCAGCAGCTTCGGACAGTGGTACGAGCAGTACTTC.

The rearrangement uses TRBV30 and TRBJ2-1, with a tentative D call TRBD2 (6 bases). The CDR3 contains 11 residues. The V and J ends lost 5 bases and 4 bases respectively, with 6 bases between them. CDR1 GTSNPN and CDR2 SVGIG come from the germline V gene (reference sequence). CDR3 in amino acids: CAWAGYNEQFF. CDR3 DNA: TGTGCCTGGGCGGGGTACAATGAGCAGTTCTTC.

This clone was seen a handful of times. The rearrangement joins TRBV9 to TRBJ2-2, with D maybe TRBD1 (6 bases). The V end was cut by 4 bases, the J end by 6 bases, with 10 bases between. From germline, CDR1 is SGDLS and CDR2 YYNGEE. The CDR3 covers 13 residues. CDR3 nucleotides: TGTGCCAGCAGCCCTAGGACAGCCGGGGAGCTGTTTTTT. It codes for CASSPRTAGELFF.

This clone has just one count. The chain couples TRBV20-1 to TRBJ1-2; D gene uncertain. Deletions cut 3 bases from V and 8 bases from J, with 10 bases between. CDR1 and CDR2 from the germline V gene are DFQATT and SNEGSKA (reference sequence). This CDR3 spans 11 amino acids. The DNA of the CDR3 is TGCAGTGCTAGTCGGCCAGGCGGCTACACCTTC. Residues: CSASRPGGYTF.

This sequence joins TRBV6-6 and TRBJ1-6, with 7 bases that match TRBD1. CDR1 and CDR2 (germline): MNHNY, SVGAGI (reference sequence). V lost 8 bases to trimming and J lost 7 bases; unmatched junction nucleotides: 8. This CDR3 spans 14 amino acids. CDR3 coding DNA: TGTGCCAGCCTCACAGGGGAAGGGAATTCACCCCTCCACTTT. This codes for CASLTGEGNSPLHF.

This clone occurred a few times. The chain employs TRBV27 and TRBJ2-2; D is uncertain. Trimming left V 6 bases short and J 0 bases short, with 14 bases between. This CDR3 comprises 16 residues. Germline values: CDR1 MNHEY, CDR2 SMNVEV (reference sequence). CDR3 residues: CASSPAATSNTGELFF. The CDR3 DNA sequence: TGTGCCAGCAGCCCCGCGGCCACCTCGAACACCGGGGAGCTGTTTTTT.

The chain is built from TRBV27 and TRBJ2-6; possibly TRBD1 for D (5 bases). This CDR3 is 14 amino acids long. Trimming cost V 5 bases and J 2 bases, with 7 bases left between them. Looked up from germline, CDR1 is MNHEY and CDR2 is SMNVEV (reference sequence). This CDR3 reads CASSRQTGANVLTF. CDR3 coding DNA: TGTGCCAGCAGTCGACAGACTGGGGCCAACGTCCTGACTTTC.

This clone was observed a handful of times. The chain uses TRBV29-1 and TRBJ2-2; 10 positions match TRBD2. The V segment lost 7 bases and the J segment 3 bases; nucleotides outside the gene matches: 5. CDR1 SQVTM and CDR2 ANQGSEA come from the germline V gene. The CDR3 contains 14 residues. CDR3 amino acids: CSGQAGGDTGELFF. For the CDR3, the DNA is TGCAGCGGACAAGCGGGAGGGGACACCGGGGAGCTGTTTTTT.

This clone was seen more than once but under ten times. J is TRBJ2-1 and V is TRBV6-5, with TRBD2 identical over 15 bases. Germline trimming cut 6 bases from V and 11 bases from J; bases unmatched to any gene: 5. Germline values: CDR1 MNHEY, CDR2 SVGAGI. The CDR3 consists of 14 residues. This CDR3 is CASRMGLAGGKQFF. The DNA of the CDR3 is TGTGCCAGCAGGATGGGACTAGCGGGGGGAAAGCAGTTCTTC.

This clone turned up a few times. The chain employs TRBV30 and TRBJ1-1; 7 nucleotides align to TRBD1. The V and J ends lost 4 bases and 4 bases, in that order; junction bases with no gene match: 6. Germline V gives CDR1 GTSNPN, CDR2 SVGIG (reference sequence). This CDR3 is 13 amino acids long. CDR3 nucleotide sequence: TGTGCCTGGACCAACGACAGGGCCACTGAAGCTTTCTTT. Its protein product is CAWTNDRATEAFF.

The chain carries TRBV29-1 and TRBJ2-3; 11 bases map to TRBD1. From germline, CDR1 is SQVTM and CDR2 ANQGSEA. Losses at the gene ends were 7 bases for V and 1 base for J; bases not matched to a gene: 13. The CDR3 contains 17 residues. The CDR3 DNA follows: TGCAGCGGCCTCGGACAGGGGGCTTTCTATGGCACAGATACGCAGTATTTT. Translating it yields CSGLGQGAFYGTDTQYF.

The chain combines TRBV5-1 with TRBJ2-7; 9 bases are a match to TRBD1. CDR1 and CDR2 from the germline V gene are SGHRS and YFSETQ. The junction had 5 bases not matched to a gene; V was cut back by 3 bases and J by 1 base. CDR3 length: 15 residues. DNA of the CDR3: TGCGCCAGCAGCTCCCTGACAGGGGGGTCCTACGAGCAGTACTTC. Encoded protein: CASSSLTGGSYEQYF.

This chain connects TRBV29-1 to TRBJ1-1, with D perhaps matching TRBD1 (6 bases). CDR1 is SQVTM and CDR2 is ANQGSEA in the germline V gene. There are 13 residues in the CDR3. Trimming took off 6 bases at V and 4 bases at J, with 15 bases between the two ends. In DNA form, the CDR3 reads TGCAGCGTCCAGGGGTTACAGGGCACTGAAGCTTTCTTT. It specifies CSVQGLQGTEAFF.

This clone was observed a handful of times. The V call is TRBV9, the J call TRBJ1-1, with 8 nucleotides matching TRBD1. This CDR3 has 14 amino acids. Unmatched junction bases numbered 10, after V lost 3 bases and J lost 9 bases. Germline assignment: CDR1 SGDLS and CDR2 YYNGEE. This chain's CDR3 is CASSDQGAIGKAFF. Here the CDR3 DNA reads TGTGCCAGCAGCGACCAGGGGGCGATCGGTAAAGCTTTCTTT.

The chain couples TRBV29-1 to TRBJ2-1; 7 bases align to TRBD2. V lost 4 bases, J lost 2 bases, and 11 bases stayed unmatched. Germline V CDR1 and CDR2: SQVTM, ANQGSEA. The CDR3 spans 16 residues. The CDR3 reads CSVGGGFDSAYNEQFF. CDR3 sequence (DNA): TGCAGCGTTGGGGGGGGGTTTGATTCAGCCTACAATGAGCAGTTCTTC.